The source of this T cell receptor (beta chain) is a study of vaccination and CD4 T cells after COVID-19. Study-wide background: Convalescent donors totaled six males and four females, including two who were Hispanic. Post-COVID draws came a median approximately 93 days after diagnosis (range 35 to 161).

In germline, CDR1 is MDHEN, CDR2 SYDVKM. This CDR3 has 13 residues. CD4+ T cells that had been cultured provided DNA sequenced with the Oncomine TCR Beta short-read assay. Investigators isolated genomic DNA from cultured CD4+ T cells. TCRdb redid the calling of the PCR reads with MiXCR, one entry per CDR3 protein. Here the sample spans about 14,000 distinct CDR3 sequences, around 64% being singletons. As to treatment: roughly nine-day PBMC culture with coronavirus spike peptide pools or control peptides (ViraFEST assay). Whole-study results and caveats: A nonsignificant rise from around 20 to 38 was seen in the median number of SARS-CoV-2-reactive clonotypes.

Comments on this clonotype: The antigen remains unidentified. Germline is not matched at one junction end, which may reflect a read error.

The rearrangement uses TRBV28 and TRBJ2-1; 7 bases fit TRBD2. The TCR was taken from a human donor who had recovered from COVID-19. The sequencing sample was made of CD4+ T cells from blood, cultured in vitro. CDR3 sequence (DNA): TGTGCCAGCAGCATTACTAGCGCCCCCCGGCAGTCCTTC. Translation gives CASSITSAPRQSF.